One sample yielded the 29 T cell receptor beta chains listed below, sequenced in a study of T cell repertoires in cytomegalovirus infection. For these TCRs, the target antigens are not known. In TCRdb, the reads were re-called with MiXCR into one record per CDR3 protein. Of roughly 920,000 distinct CDR3 sequences listed, roughly 30% are singletons. The sequenced sample was cultured CD8+ T cells from PBMCs, obtained from culture after CMV antigen stimulation. The receptors here all came from a human donor in good health (CMV status not recorded). Some clones in this sample may be carry-over from other donors' samples.

The rearrangement links TRBV7-6 to TRBJ2-3; 10 bases line up with TRBD2. CDR1 and CDR2 (germline): SGHVS, FNYEAQ. V gave up 5 bases and J gave up 2 bases; unmatched junction bases: 13. CDR3 length equals 18 residues. This CDR3 is CASSVGTIAGGYTDTQYF. The CDR3, as DNA: TGTGCCAGCAGCGTCGGGACTATAGCGGGGGGCTACACAGATACGCAGTATTTT.

The rearrangement joins TRBV4-2 to TRBJ2-3; TRBD1 matches at 7 bases. This CDR3 contains 12 residues. Trimming at V came to 8 bases and at J to 8 bases, leaving 7 bases not matched to a gene. Germline V gives CDR1 LGHNA, CDR2 YNFKEQ. Here the CDR3 reads CASGTARGTQYF. In DNA, the CDR3 is TGTGCCAGCGGGACAGCCAGAGGTACGCAGTATTTT.

To note about this clonotype: A much larger clone differs from this one at a single base, so this may be a read error. The chain links TRBV7-8 to TRBJ2-3, with TRBD1 identical over 7 bases. The germline V gene has CDR1 SGHVS and CDR2 FQNEAQ. The CDR3 runs 15 residues. Written as DNA, the CDR3 is TGTGCCAGCAACTTAGAGGGGGCCGCCACAGATACGCAGTATTTT. Its translation: CASNLEGAATDTQYF.

This clonotype has at least ten counts. V gene TRBV7-6 combines with J gene TRBJ1-3; no reliable D call. Germline V gives CDR1 SGHVS, CDR2 FNYEAQ. The CDR3 has 13 residues. Deletions cut 8 bases from V and 0 bases from J, with 8 bases between. CDR3 nucleotides: TGTGCCAGCGTAACGAGCTCTGGAAACACCATATATTTT. As protein: CASVTSSGNTIYF. Combining the CDR3 with reference TRBV7-6 and TRBJ1-3 gives the whole variable domain GAGVSQSPRYKVTKRGQDVALRCDPISGHVSLYWYRQALGQGPEFLTYFNYEAQQDKSGLPNDRFSAERPEGSISTLTIQRTEQRDSAMYRCASVTSSGNTIYFGEGSWLTVV.

This clonotype has only a few counts. The genes are TRBV27 and TRBJ2-3, with D tentatively TRBD2 (5 bases). The CDR3 is made up of 13 amino acids. The germline V gene encodes CDR1 MNHEY and CDR2 SMNVEV (reference sequence). Trimming shortened V by 4 bases and J by 6 bases, and 11 bases separated the two germline ends. Here the CDR3 reads CASSSGVIDTQYF. As DNA, the CDR3 is TGTGCCAGCAGTTCCGGGGTAATTGATACGCAGTATTTT.

This clonotype appeared a single time. The V and J genes are TRBV27 and TRBJ1-1; D not resolved. Deletions cut 6 bases from V and 2 bases from J, with 16 bases between. CDR1 and CDR2 (germline): MNHEY, SMNVEV (reference sequence). The CDR3 covers 15 residues. The CDR3: CASSQFQTGNTEAFF. CDR3 sequence (DNA): TGTGCCAGCAGCCAGTTCCAGACTGGAAACACTGAAGCTTTCTTT.

This clonotype appeared a few times. This sequence joins TRBV24-1 and TRBJ1-6; D gene unclear. The CDR3 covers 14 residues. The V end was cut by 5 bases, the J end by 4 bases, with 8 bases between. The V gene's germline CDR1 is KGHDR and CDR2 SFDVKD. CDR3 sequence reads: CATSGNMYNSPLHF. CDR3 nucleotide sequence: TGTGCCACCAGTGGTAACATGTATAATTCACCCCTCCACTTT.

This clonotype was seen many times. This sequence joins TRBV7-8 and TRBJ2-3; D is unresolved. Germline V lookup: CDR1 SGHVS, CDR2 FQNEAQ. The CDR3 length is 12 residues. The V gene lost 2 bases and the J gene lost 5 bases, with 5 bases spanning the gap. CDR3 amino acids: CASSLSEDTQYF. CDR3 coding DNA: TGTGCCAGCAGCTTAAGCGAAGATACGCAGTATTTT.

The chain recombines TRBV10-3 with TRBJ2-1; no clear D gene. Germline CDR1 and CDR2: ENHRY and SYGVKD. Trimming removed 1 base from V and 5 bases from J, with 3 bases in between. The length of the CDR3 is 12 residues. The CDR3: CAISEFDNEQFF. CDR3 in DNA: TGTGCCATCAGTGAGTTTGACAATGAGCAGTTCTTC.

The chain employs TRBV7-6 and TRBJ2-7; D is perhaps TRBD2 (6 bases). The V and J ends lost 5 bases and 3 bases respectively, with 11 bases between them. CDR3 length: 13 residues. The V gene's germline CDR1 is SGHVS and CDR2 FNYEAQ. CDR3 in amino acids: CASSEEGFYEQYF. CDR3 DNA: TGTGCCAGCAGCGAGGAGGGATTCTACGAGCAGTACTTC.

This clonotype was seen many times. V gene TRBV11-2 combines with J gene TRBJ1-1; TRBD1 matches 8 bases. The CDR3 is 13 amino acids. The junction had 5 bases not matched to a gene; V was cut back by 2 bases and J by 9 bases. Germline V lookup: CDR1 SGHAT, CDR2 FQNNGV. The CDR3 is CASSLNRGTQAFF. The DNA for the CDR3 is TGTGCCAGCAGCTTAAACAGGGGGACCCAAGCTTTCTTT.

This clonotype has a count of ten or more. V gene TRBV6-5 combines with J gene TRBJ2-1; TRBD2 aligns across 8 bases. The CDR3 totals 16 residues. Per the germline V gene, CDR1 is MNHEY and CDR2 is SVGAGI. J lost 4 bases, V lost 0 bases, and 5 bases had no gene match. Here the CDR3 reads CASSYSERGYYNEQFF. CDR3 nucleotides: TGTGCCAGCAGTTACTCGGAGCGGGGGTATTACAATGAGCAGTTCTTC.

The chain is built from TRBV7-9 and TRBJ1-2; no firm D call. The V gene's germline CDR1 is SEHNR and CDR2 FQNEAQ (reference sequence). This CDR3 comprises 15 residues. V lost 9 bases to trimming and J lost 0 bases, with 17 bases between them. The CDR3 coding sequence is TGTGCCAGTTCCCCGGCTGGAGTTGCTAACTATGGCTACACCTTC. The encoded protein is CASSPAGVANYGYTF.

The CDR3 bases are TGTGCCAGCAGTTCGAGAGGGAGGGCGGATGGCTACACCTTC. Translated: CASSSRGRADGYTF. This rearrangement joins TRBV6-5 to TRBJ1-2; D unresolved. CDR3 length: 14 amino acids. Looked up from germline, CDR1 is MNHEY and CDR2 is SVGAGI. With 4 bases removed from V and 6 bases from J, the gap between germline ends came to 15 bases.

V usage is TRBV6-5 and J usage is TRBJ1-4, with a tentative D call TRBD1 (5 bases). Trimming removed 6 bases from V and 0 bases from J, with 11 bases in between. CDR3 size: 15 residues. Per the germline V gene, CDR1 is MNHEY and CDR2 is SVGAGI. CDR3 loop: CASSGGWATNEKLFF. CDR3 coding DNA: TGTGCCAGCAGCGGGGGGTGGGCAACTAATGAAAAACTGTTTTTT.

V usage is TRBV4-2 and J usage is TRBJ2-2, with D possibly being TRBD1 or TRBD2 (5 bases each). Germline V lookup: CDR1 LGHNA, CDR2 YNFKEQ. Between the trimmed V and J ends, which lost 5 bases and 2 bases, there was a span of 15 bases. The length of the CDR3 is 16 residues. CDR3 region: CASSFPGTVNTGELFF. Written as DNA, the CDR3 is TGTGCCAGCAGCTTCCCCGGGACGGTAAACACCGGGGAGCTGTTTTTT.

This clonotype was recorded many times. The chain joins TRBV7-8 to TRBJ2-2; D is uncertain. The CDR3 extends over 17 amino acids. Trimming shortened V by 1 base and J by 6 bases, and 18 bases separated the two germline ends. CDR1 and CDR2 (germline): SGHVS, FQNEAQ. As DNA, the CDR3 is TGTGCCAGCAGCTTAGTCTCCGTAGACGTCCGGTCCGGGGAGCTGTTTTTT. Translating gives CASSLVSVDVRSGELFF.

V usage is TRBV6-1 and J usage is TRBJ2-3; a possible D gene is TRBD1 (5 bases). The CDR3 is 15 amino acids. Germline V gene sequence: CDR1 MNHNS, CDR2 SASEGT. V lost 1 base and J lost 2, with 10 bases in between. In DNA, the CDR3 is TGTGCCAGCAGTGAAGAGGGGTGGGCCACAGATACGCAGTATTTT. This encodes CASSEEGWATDTQYF.

The CDR3 sequence is CASSSWTGETSGGAGARSDTQYF. CDR3 nucleotide sequence: TGTGCCAGCAGCTCCTGGACAGGGGAAACTAGTGGGGGGGCCGGGGCTAGGTCAGATACGCAGTATTTT. The rearrangement links TRBV7-6 to TRBJ2-3, with 9 bases that match TRBD1. The CDR3 is 23 amino acids. CDR1 is SGHVS and CDR2 is FNYEAQ in the germline V gene. V shed 4 bases and J 4 bases; nucleotides not matched to a gene: 30.

The sample holds a few counts of this clonotype. The rearrangement links TRBV12-3 or TRBV12-4 to TRBJ2-5; D not resolved. The germline V and J ends were trimmed by 6 bases and 4 bases, with 12 bases remaining between them. This CDR3 contains 13 residues. The CDR3 region is CASSRSSIETQYF. CDR3 in DNA: TGTGCCAGCAGCCGTTCTTCGATAGAGACCCAGTACTTC.

This clonotype was picked up many times. The chain has TRBV7-6 and TRBJ2-2; D is ambiguous. Germline CDR1 is SGHVS and CDR2 is FNYEAQ. V dropped 2 bases and J dropped 4 bases, with 8 bases sitting between them. The CDR3 is made up of 14 amino acids. This CDR3 is CASSLLRGTGELFF. Here the CDR3 DNA reads TGTGCCAGCAGCTTACTCCGCGGCACCGGGGAGCTGTTTTTT.

Note on this clonotype: A much larger clone lies a single base off, so this may be a read error. This chain joins TRBV9 and TRBJ1-5; a weak D match, TRBD1 (5 bases). CDR1 is SGDLS and CDR2 is YYNGEE in the germline V gene. The CDR3 runs 16 residues. V was cut by 4 bases and J by 2 bases, with 16 bases left in between. Here the CDR3 reads CASSPGGVFGNQPQHF. The CDR3 DNA reads TGTGCCAGCAGCCCCGGGGGGGTGTTCGGCAATCAGCCCCAGCATTTT.

This chain joins TRBV5-1 and TRBJ1-2; no clear D gene. The CDR3 is 13 amino acids. Germline V gene lookup returns CDR1 SGHRS and CDR2 YFSETQ. The ends were cut back, 2 bases at V and 5 bases at J, with 10 bases in the middle. CDR3 nucleotide sequence: TGCGCCAGCAGCTTCTCGTCCACTTATGGCTACACCTTC. This translates into CASSFSSTYGYTF.

Only a few counts were recorded for this clonotype. V gene TRBV6-6 combines with J gene TRBJ2-1; a possible D gene is TRBD1 (5 bases). The ends were cut back, 5 bases at V and 3 bases at J, with 17 bases in the middle. CDR3 length: 16 amino acids. Germline lookup yields CDR1 MNHNY and CDR2 SVGAGI (reference sequence). CDR3 region: CASSPLDTLLYNEQFF. In DNA form, the CDR3 reads TGTGCCAGCAGTCCCCTGGACACGTTACTCTACAATGAGCAGTTCTTC.

This clonotype showed up just a few times. The rearrangement links TRBV5-4 to TRBJ2-7, with 7 bases matching TRBD1. V dropped 4 bases and J dropped 0; count of bases not matched to a gene: 7. Germline CDR1 reads SGHNT; CDR2 reads YYREEE (reference sequence). This CDR3 has 15 residues. The CDR3 loop reads CASSGGQLSSYEQYF. The CDR3 region has the DNA TGTGCCAGCAGCGGGGGACAGTTAAGCTCCTACGAGCAGTACTTC.

The rearrangement links TRBV6-5 to TRBJ2-3; D is undetermined. CDR3 length: 17 amino acids. The V and J ends lost 0 bases and 0 bases respectively, with 13 bases between them. Germline loops: CDR1 MNHEY, CDR2 SVGAGI. The CDR3 nucleotides are TGTGCCAGCAGTTACTCGAGTCAGCCGATTAGCACAGATACGCAGTATTTT. This encodes CASSYSSQPISTDTQYF.

This clonotype has ten or more counts. The chain links TRBV12-5 to TRBJ2-1; D is ambiguous. This CDR3 is built from 12 residues. The V end was cut by 5 bases, the J end by 7 bases, with 9 bases between. CDR1 and CDR2 (germline): LGHNT, FRNRAP. The CDR3: CASGLRGNEQFF. CDR3 bases: TGTGCTAGTGGTCTTCGTGGGAATGAGCAGTTCTTC.

CDR3 in DNA: TGTGCCAGCAGTTACTCGGGCAGCCACTACGAGCAGTACTTC. This codes for CASSYSGSHYEQYF. J is TRBJ2-7 and V is TRBV6-6; D remains ambiguous. Germline lookup yields CDR1 MNHNY and CDR2 SVGAGI (reference sequence). With 0 bases removed from V and 3 bases from J, the gap between germline ends came to 9 bases. The CDR3 extends over 14 amino acids.

V gene TRBV19 combines with J gene TRBJ1-4; D gene unclear. CDR1 and CDR2 (germline): LNHDA, SQIVND (reference sequence). CDR3 length equals 12 residues. The ends were cut back, 7 bases at V and 6 bases at J, with 9 bases in the middle. The CDR3 nucleotides are TGTGCCAGTACGTTCGGGGATGAAAAACTGTTTTTT. As protein: CASTFGDEKLFF.